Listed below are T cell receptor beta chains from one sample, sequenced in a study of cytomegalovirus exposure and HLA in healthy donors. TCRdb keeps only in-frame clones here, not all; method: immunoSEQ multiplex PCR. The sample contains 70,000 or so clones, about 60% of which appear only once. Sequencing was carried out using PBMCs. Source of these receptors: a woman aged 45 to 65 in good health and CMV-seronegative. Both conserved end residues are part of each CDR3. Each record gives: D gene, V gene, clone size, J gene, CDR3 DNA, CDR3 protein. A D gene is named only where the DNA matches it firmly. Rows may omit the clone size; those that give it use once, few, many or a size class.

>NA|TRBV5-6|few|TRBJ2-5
TGTGCCAGCAGCTTGGTGTCCGTCCGAGAGACCCAGTACTTC
CASSLVSVRETQYF
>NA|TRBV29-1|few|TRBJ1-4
TGCAGCGTTGGGGAGGGAGCTAATGAAAAACTGTTTTTT
CSVGEGANEKLFF
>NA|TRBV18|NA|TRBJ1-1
TGTGCCAGCTCACCGCGGGGGAACACTGAAGCTTTCTTT
CASSPRGNTEAFF
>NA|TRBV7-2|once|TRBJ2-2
TGTGCCAGCAGCTTTCGTGCCGGGGAGCTGTTTTTT
CASSFRAGELFF
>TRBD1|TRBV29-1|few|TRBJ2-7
TGCAGCGTTATGGGACAGGGCGACGAGCAGTACTTC
CSVMGQGDEQYF
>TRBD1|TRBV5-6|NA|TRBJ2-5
TGTGCCAGCAGCATCCGGGACAGGCAAGAGACCCAGTACTTC
CASSIRDRQETQYF
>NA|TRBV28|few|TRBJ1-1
TGTGCCAGCAGTATTCTCCAGGCGGGCAACACTGAAGCTTTCTTT
CASSILQAGNTEAFF
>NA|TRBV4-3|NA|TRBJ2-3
TGCGCCAGCAGCCAAGATCTGGCAGGGGCGACAGATACGCAGTATTTT
CASSQDLAGATDTQYF
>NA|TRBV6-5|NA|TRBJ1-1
TGTGCCAGCACCGGACAGACCCGAACTGAAGCTTTCTTT
CASTGQTRTEAFF
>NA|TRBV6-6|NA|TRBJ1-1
TGTGCCAGCACCAACTGGAGAGCCAGCCTGGGAGCTTTCTTT
CASTNWRASLGAFF
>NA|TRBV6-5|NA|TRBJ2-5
TGTGCCAGCAGTTACGGGAGATACCAAGAGACCCAGTACTTC
CASSYGRYQETQYF
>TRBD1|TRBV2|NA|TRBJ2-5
TGTGCCAGCAGTGGGGACAGTAGGGAGACCCAGTACTTC
CASSGDSRETQYF
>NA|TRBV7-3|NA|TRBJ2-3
TGTGCCAGCAGCTCCCCAGGCGCAGATACGCAGTATTTT
CASSSPGADTQYF
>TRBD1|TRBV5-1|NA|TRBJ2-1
TGCGCCAGCAGCTTCGGTCAGGGGGCCTACAATGAGCAGTTCTTC
CASSFGQGAYNEQFF
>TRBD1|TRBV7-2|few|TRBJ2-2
TGTGCCAGCAGCTCGACAGGGGGCCCCGGGGAGCTGTTTTTT
CASSSTGGPGELFF
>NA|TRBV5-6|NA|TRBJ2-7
TGTGCCAGCAGCTTTGGACAGCCCCACGAGCAGTACTTC
CASSFGQPHEQYF
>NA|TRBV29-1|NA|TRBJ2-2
TGCAGCGTTGACGAACTAAACACCGGGGAGCTGTTTTTT
CSVDELNTGELFF
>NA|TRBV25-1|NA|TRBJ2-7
TGTGCCAGCATGTCAGAGGGATACCCCTACGAGCAGTACTTC
CASMSEGYPYEQYF
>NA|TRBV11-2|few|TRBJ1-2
TGTGCCAGCAGCAAGGGGTGGGGCTACACCTTC
CASSKGWGYTF
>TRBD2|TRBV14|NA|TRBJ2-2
TGTGCCAGCAGTTCCCCCCGGACTAGCGGGAGGACGCCCGAGGAGCTGTTTTTT
CASSSPRTSGRTPEELFF
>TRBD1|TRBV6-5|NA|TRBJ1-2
TGTGCCAGCAGTTACGAGGGACAGGGGGCATATGGCTACACCTTC
CASSYEGQGAYGYTF
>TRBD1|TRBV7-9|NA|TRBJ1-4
TGTGCCAGCAGCCCCAGGGCAGGGGGTAATGAAAAACTGTTTTTT
CASSPRAGGNEKLFF
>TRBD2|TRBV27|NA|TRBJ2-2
TGTGCCAGCAGTACCGGACTAGCGGGAGGGCCGATCGGGGAGCTGTTTTTT
CASSTGLAGGPIGELFF
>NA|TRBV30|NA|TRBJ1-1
TGTGCCTGGAGTGTGGGGCAGGGTTTTGCTTTCTTT
CAWSVGQGFAFF
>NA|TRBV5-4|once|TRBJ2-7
TGTGCCAGCAGCGAACCAGGAACCTCGAGCCACGAGCAGTACTTC
CASSEPGTSSHEQYF
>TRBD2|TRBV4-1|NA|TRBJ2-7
TGCGCCAGCAGCCAACAACCGTTAGCGGGACGGGACTACGAGCAGTACTTC
CASSQQPLAGRDYEQYF